Below, 32 T cell receptor beta chains from the same sample are listed, as sequenced in a study of blood T cell repertoires in COVID-19. Sequenced by immunoSEQ multiplex PCR; TCRdb stores in-frame clones only, minus some. This sample has some 200,000 clones; approximately 80% occur once, and the top ten carry 9.5% to 11%. The source material was peripheral blood. These receptor sequences come from a woman aged 40 to 50 with COVID-19, enrolled during active disease.

The chain is built from TRBV12-3 or TRBV12-4 and TRBJ1-4, with 8 bases matching TRBD1. Trimming cost V 6 bases and J 6 bases; bases outside gene matches: 3. The CDR3 is 13 amino acids. The CDR3 protein is CASRYRGDEKLFF. The DNA of the CDR3 is TGTGCCAGCAGATACAGGGGGGATGAAAAACTGTTTTTT.

This chain joins TRBV5-6 and TRBJ2-1, with TRBD2 matching over 9 bases. J was trimmed by 7 bases and V by 3 bases; bases with no gene match: 11. Germline CDR1 is SGHDT and CDR2 is YYEEEE. This CDR3 region has 16 residues. CDR3 in amino acids: CASSSEGGGAVNEQFF. CDR3 nucleotide sequence: TGTGCCAGCAGCTCGGAGGGCGGGGGGGCCGTGAATGAGCAGTTCTTC.

The rearrangement uses TRBV19 and TRBJ1-2; the D gene is possibly TRBD1 (6 bases). V was trimmed by 5 bases and J by 4 bases, leaving 17 bases between them. The CDR3 has 15 residues. Germline CDR1 LNHDA, CDR2 SQIVND (reference sequence). CDR3 coding DNA: TGTGCCAGTAGTGCGACCGGGACACTGCGCTATGGCTACACCTTC. Protein: CASSATGTLRYGYTF.

CDR3 loop: CASSEGLPETQYF. CDR3 DNA sequence: TGTGCCAGCTCAGAGGGACTCCCAGAGACCCAGTACTTC. The chain employs TRBV18 and TRBJ2-5, with TRBD2 as a possible D gene (6 bases). The ends were cut back, 5 bases at V and 4 bases at J, with 11 bases in the middle. This CDR3 has 13 amino acids. Per germline, CDR1 KGHSH and CDR2 LQKENI.

The CDR3 DNA is TGTGCCAGCAGTTCCCACTTGAGTGGTGAGAACACTGAAGCTTTCTTT. Translation: CASSSHLSGENTEAFF. The chain employs TRBV6-6 and TRBJ1-1; D gene unclear. V shed 4 bases and J shed 1 base, with 16 bases lying between them. The CDR3 is 16 amino acids. Germline CDR1 and CDR2: MNHNY and SVGAGI (reference sequence).

CDR3 DNA sequence: TGTGCCAGCAGTAAATGGACAGGGGATACTGAAGCTTTCTTT. Translating gives CASSKWTGDTEAFF. The J gene is TRBJ1-1, the V gene TRBV6-5; the match to TRBD1 covers 9 bases. V shed 5 bases and J 5 bases; nucleotides not matched to a gene: 6. The germline V gene has CDR1 MNHEY and CDR2 SVGAGI. There are 14 residues in the CDR3.

The V gene is TRBV28, the J gene TRBJ2-1; 10 nucleotides align to TRBD2. This CDR3 spans 19 amino acids. The J segment lost 5 bases and the V segment lost 5 bases, leaving 18 bases of the junction unmatched. From germline, CDR1 is MDHEN and CDR2 SYDVKM. This chain's CDR3 is CASSPLLTLRTSGHNEQFF. CDR3 bases: TGTGCCAGCAGTCCCCTACTGACCCTCCGGACTAGCGGCCACAATGAGCAGTTCTTC.

The chain combines TRBV2 with TRBJ2-3; a weak D match, TRBD2 (5 bases). The CDR3 covers 14 residues. Germline values: CDR1 SNHLY, CDR2 FYNNEI. Trimming stripped 1 base from V and 5 bases from J, with 10 bases between. CDR3 nucleotides: TGTGCCAGCAGTGAAGTGTCTGGAGGAGATACGCAGTATTTT. Protein sequence: CASSEVSGGDTQYF.

V and J are TRBV5-5 and TRBJ2-3; TRBD1 agrees at 7 bases. The trim removed 7 bases at V and 5 bases at J, leaving 10 bases unmatched. CDR1 is SGHKS and CDR2 is YYEKEE in the germline V gene (reference sequence). The CDR3 is made up of 14 amino acids. CDR3: CASATTGMIDTQYF. The CDR3 nucleotides are TGTGCCAGCGCGACGACAGGGATGATAGATACGCAGTATTTT.

This chain connects TRBV6-1 to TRBJ1-3; D gene unclear. Germline loops: CDR1 MNHNS, CDR2 SASEGT. The length of the CDR3 is 12 residues. The V and J ends lost 3 bases and 8 bases respectively, with 8 bases between them. CDR3 in DNA: TGTGCCAGCAGTGAGTGGCAGGACACCATATATTTT. As protein: CASSEWQDTIYF.

The CDR3 spells CASSALALGVEQFF. CDR3 DNA sequence: TGTGCCAGCAGCGCGCTGGCCCTAGGCGTTGAGCAGTTCTTC. The rearrangement uses TRBV6-5 and TRBJ2-1, with D unresolved. Per germline, CDR1 MNHEY and CDR2 SVGAGI. Between the trimmed V and J ends, which lost 6 bases and 9 bases, there was a span of 18 bases. CDR3 length equals 14 residues.

A note on this clone: The junction and the germline gene differ at one end; a read error may be behind it. The chain has TRBV11-2 and TRBJ2-1, with a tentative D call TRBD2 (5 bases). This CDR3 is 12 amino acids long. Per germline, CDR1 SGHAT and CDR2 FQNNGV. CDR3 residues: CASSTPSGSEIF. CDR3 sequence (DNA): TGTGCCAGCAGCACCCCGTCGGGATCGGAGATCTTC.

In this sample, this clone turned up once. The chain carries TRBV7-9 and TRBJ1-5; D is possibly TRBD1 (6 bases). From germline, CDR1 is SEHNR and CDR2 FQNEAQ (reference sequence). The CDR3 totals 14 residues. The V end lost 4 bases, the J end lost 2 bases, and 9 bases lay between the germline ends. CDR3 in amino acids: CASSSGGRNQPQHF. The DNA of the CDR3 is TGTGCCAGCAGCTCGGGGGGCCGCAATCAGCCCCAGCATTTT. The complete variable domain, with remaining parts taken from reference TRBV7-9 and TRBJ1-5, reads DTGVSQNPRHKITKRGQNVTFRCDPISEHNRLYWYRQTLGQGPEFLTYFQNEAQLEKSRLLSDRFSAERPKGSFSTLEIQRTEQGDSAMYLCASSSGGRNQPQHFGDGTRLSIL.

This clone was detected once. This chain links TRBV7-3 with TRBJ1-1; possible D gene TRBD1, 6 bases. This CDR3 is 14 amino acids long. Trimming took 4 bases from V and 5 from J, leaving 14 bases between them. The germline V gene encodes CDR1 SGHTA and CDR2 FQGTGA. The CDR3 region is CASSSGGGGTEAFF. The CDR3 region has the DNA TGTGCCAGCAGCTCCGGGGGAGGGGGAACTGAAGCTTTCTTT.

V and J are TRBV30 and TRBJ2-3, with D tentatively TRBD1 (6 bases). This CDR3 is 13 amino acids long. V was clipped by 5 bases and J by 2 bases, with 11 bases between them. Germline loops: CDR1 GTSNPN, CDR2 SVGIG (reference sequence). The CDR3 DNA follows: TGTGCCTGGGTGAGGGGGACCACAGATACGCAGTATTTT. Its protein product is CAWVRGTTDTQYF.

The gene calls are TRBV5-8 and TRBJ2-7, with 8 bases identical to TRBD1. The germline CDR1 and CDR2 sequences are SGHTS and YDEGEE. The CDR3 has 13 amino acids. Unmatched junction bases numbered 5, after V lost 3 bases and J lost 6 bases. The CDR3 nucleotides are TGTGCCAGCAGCTGGGCACAGGGGGGCGAGCAGTACGTC. Encoded protein: CASSWAQGGEQYV.

The chain employs TRBV6-5 and TRBJ2-1; 10 bases agree with TRBD2. The CDR3 length is 13 residues. After removal of 10 bases from V and 3 bases from J, the junction contained 3 bases not matched to a gene. From germline, CDR1 is MNHEY and CDR2 SVGAGI. CDR3 in amino acids: CATSSGSYNEQFF. The CDR3 nucleotides read TGTGCCACCTCTAGCGGGAGCTACAATGAGCAGTTCTTC.

V is TRBV7-9 and J is TRBJ2-7, with D perhaps TRBD1 (7 bases). Germline CDR1 is SEHNR and CDR2 is FQNEAQ (reference sequence). This CDR3 is built from 14 residues. Trimming stripped 3 bases from V and 6 bases from J, with 15 bases between. CDR3 bases: TGTGCCAGCAGCTTTGCGGACAGGCGGGGCGAGCAGTACTTC. This codes for CASSFADRRGEQYF.

V usage is TRBV5-1 and J usage is TRBJ2-3; D remains unclear. This CDR3 region has 14 residues. CDR1 is SGHRS and CDR2 is YFSETQ in the germline V gene. V dropped 0 bases and J dropped 5 bases, with 10 bases sitting between them. The CDR3 region is CASSLVGNLDTQYF. The CDR3 DNA reads TGCGCCAGCAGCTTGGTGGGCAATTTAGATACGCAGTATTTT.

The genes are TRBV7-8 and TRBJ1-2; tentative D call: TRBD1 (6 bases). This CDR3 region has 13 residues. Germline CDR1 is SGHVS and CDR2 is FQNEAQ. The ends were cut back, 1 base at V and 4 bases at J, with 7 bases in the middle. In DNA, the CDR3 is TGTGCCAGCAGCTTAGGGGACACCTATGGCTACACCTTC. Residues: CASSLGDTYGYTF. Full variable domain (remainder filled in from reference TRBV7-8 and TRBJ1-2): GAGVSQSPRYKVAKRGQDVALRCDPISGHVSLFWYQQALGQGPEFLTYFQNEAQLDKSGLPSDRFFAERPEGSVSTLKIQRTQQEDSAVYLCASSLGDTYGYTFGSGTRLTVV.

The chain recombines TRBV28 with TRBJ2-5; 13 bases are shared with TRBD2. Germline loops: CDR1 MDHEN, CDR2 SYDVKM. V was pared by 4 bases and J by 5 bases, with 7 bases of the junction left unmatched. The CDR3 covers 16 residues. The CDR3 region has the DNA TGTGCCAGCAGTTCCCGGACTAGCGGGAGTCGGGAGACCCAGTACTTC. This sequence encodes CASSSRTSGSRETQYF.

Here the CDR3 DNA reads TGTGCCAGCAGGAGGCGGGGGAGAACCTACGAGCAGTACTTC. It yields the protein CASRRRGRTYEQYF. V gene TRBV5-6 combines with J gene TRBJ2-7, with 7 positions matching TRBD2. Germline V gives CDR1 SGHDT, CDR2 YYEEEE. This CDR3 region has 14 residues. Trimming removed 5 bases from V and 2 bases from J; junction bases left unmatched: 7.

This clone was detected only once. The V call is TRBV6-1, the J call TRBJ1-1; tentatively, D is TRBD1 (6 bases). Trimming removed 1 base at V and 4 bases at J, with 7 bases between. Germline loops: CDR1 MNHNS, CDR2 SASEGT. This CDR3 is 13 amino acids long. CDR3: CASSEGTATEAFF. CDR3 coding DNA: TGTGCCAGCAGTGAAGGGACAGCCACTGAAGCTTTCTTT.

V usage is TRBV28 and J usage is TRBJ2-5; 8 bases match TRBD2. This CDR3 has 13 residues. Trimming at V came to 8 bases and at J to 3 bases, leaving 5 bases not matched to a gene. Germline V gene lookup returns CDR1 MDHEN and CDR2 SYDVKM. The DNA of the CDR3 is TGTGCCAGCTACGGGGGGGCTAAAGAGACCCAGTACTTC. Amino acid sequence: CASYGGAKETQYF.

The J gene is TRBJ2-1, the V gene TRBV7-3, with a tentative D call TRBD2 (6 bases). The CDR3 sequence is 17 residues long. From germline, CDR1 is SGHTA and CDR2 FQGTGA. Trimming removed 6 bases at V and 6 bases at J, with 24 bases between. The CDR3 spells CASSPLVGRAGGNEQFF. The CDR3 DNA reads as TGTGCCAGCAGTCCGTTGGTGGGGCGGGCCGGGGGCAATGAGCAGTTCTTC. Using reference TRBV7-3 and TRBJ2-1 for the parts outside the CDR3, the full variable domain is GAGVSQTPSNKVTEKGKYVELRCDPISGHTALYWYRQSLGQGPEFLIYFQGTGAADDSGLPNDRFFAVRPEGSVSTLKIQRTERGDSAVYLCASSPLVGRAGGNEQFFGPGTRLTVL.

This chain connects TRBV7-8 to TRBJ1-5; tentatively, D is TRBD1 (6 bases). Germline CDR1 and CDR2: SGHVS and FQNEAQ. Trimming took 4 bases from V and 3 from J, leaving 13 bases between them. This CDR3 is built from 15 residues. CDR3 protein: CASSYGQGINQPQHF. The CDR3 DNA reads as TGTGCCAGCAGCTATGGGCAGGGGATCAATCAGCCCCAGCATTTT. Drawing the rest from reference TRBV7-8 and TRBJ1-5, the complete variable domain is GAGVSQSPRYKVAKRGQDVALRCDPISGHVSLFWYQQALGQGPEFLTYFQNEAQLDKSGLPSDRFFAERPEGSVSTLKIQRTQQEDSAVYLCASSYGQGINQPQHFGDGTRLSIL.

The chain is built from TRBV29-1 and TRBJ2-3; 9 bases are shared with TRBD1. Unmatched junction bases numbered 9, after V lost 3 bases and J lost 2 bases. Germline assignment: CDR1 SQVTM and CDR2 ANQGSEA. The CDR3 runs 16 residues. This CDR3 is CSVESTGTGSTDTQYF. The CDR3 coding sequence is TGCAGCGTTGAGAGTACCGGGACAGGGTCCACAGATACGCAGTATTTT.

The rearrangement uses TRBV6-5 and TRBJ2-3; 9 positions match TRBD2. The CDR3 totals 15 residues. The germline V gene encodes CDR1 MNHEY and CDR2 SVGAGI. The junction had 8 bases not matched to a gene; V was cut back by 7 bases and J by 3 bases. CDR3 sequence reads: CASNPLAGVTDTQYF. For the CDR3, the DNA is TGTGCCAGCAACCCCTTAGCGGGGGTGACAGATACGCAGTATTTT.

The chain combines TRBV7-9 with TRBJ1-1; TRBD1 matches at 9 bases. This CDR3 has 15 residues. The J segment lost 3 bases and the V segment lost 5 bases, leaving 7 bases of the junction unmatched. Germline lookup yields CDR1 SEHNR and CDR2 FQNEAQ (reference sequence). Here the CDR3 reads CASSTPWTGDTEAFF. The CDR3 DNA reads TGTGCCAGCAGCACTCCCTGGACAGGGGACACTGAAGCTTTCTTT. The complete variable domain, with remaining parts taken from reference TRBV7-9 and TRBJ1-1, reads DTGVSQNPRHKITKRGQNVTFRCDPISEHNRLYWYRQTLGQGPEFLTYFQNEAQLEKSRLLSDRFSAERPKGSFSTLEIQRTEQGDSAMYLCASSTPWTGDTEAFFGQGTRLTVV.

The J gene is TRBJ2-1, the V gene TRBV19; 10 positions match TRBD2. The CDR3 runs to 14 residues. The trim removed 7 bases at V and 6 bases at J, leaving 6 bases unmatched. Germline-derived CDR1 and CDR2 are LNHDA and SQIVND (reference sequence). DNA for the CDR3: TGTGCCAGTACGAGCGGGAGGGCCCGCAATGAGCAGTTCTTC. It translates to CASTSGRARNEQFF.

The chain combines TRBV9 with TRBJ1-4; D is ambiguous. The germline V gene encodes CDR1 SGDLS and CDR2 YYNGEE. This CDR3 comprises 14 residues. The ends were cut back, 0 bases at V and 0 bases at J, with 3 bases in the middle. The CDR3 region has the DNA TGTGCCAGCAGCGTAGGAGCAACTAATGAAAAACTGTTTTTT. Translation gives CASSVGATNEKLFF.

This sequence joins TRBV6-5 and TRBJ2-1; 7 bases line up with TRBD1. CDR1 is MNHEY, CDR2 SVGAGI, per germline. Germline trimming cut 5 bases from V and 3 bases from J; bases unmatched to any gene: 4. CDR3 length equals 14 residues. The CDR3: CASSKDRIYNEQFF. The CDR3 nucleotides are TGTGCCAGCAGTAAGGACAGGATCTACAATGAGCAGTTCTTC.